This T cell receptor beta chain was sequenced in a study of blood T cells in healthy people across ages. Then a second PCR, running roughly 6 to 11 cycles, was carried out with a sample-barcoded 5' primer and a J-beta primer mix. TCRdb reprocessed the 5' RACE reads via MiXCR and lists one record per CDR3 protein. The sample lists 750,000 to 950,000 distinct CDR3 sequences, 25% to 35% occurring once. Germline V CDR1 and CDR2: DFQATT, SNEGSKA (reference sequence). The ends lost 0 bases at V and 1 base at J; junction bases unmatched: 11. There are 17 residues in the CDR3. About this clonotype itself: Its antigen is not known.

Study-wide points: Donors of long life had a larger count of naive CD4+ cells and greater diversity than aged donors.

The draw of peripheral blood yielded roughly 10 milliliters from each donor. The same sample was also studied in work on T cells of mothers and their children.

This rearrangement joins TRBV20-1 to TRBJ2-5, with 7 bases lining up with TRBD1. The sequencing sample was made of blood. This receptor was taken from a woman in her thirties or forties in good health. The CDR3 region is CSARDYGQVVLQETQYF. The CDR3 region has the DNA TGCAGTGCTAGAGATTACGGACAGGTGGTTCTCCAAGAGACCCAGTACTTC.